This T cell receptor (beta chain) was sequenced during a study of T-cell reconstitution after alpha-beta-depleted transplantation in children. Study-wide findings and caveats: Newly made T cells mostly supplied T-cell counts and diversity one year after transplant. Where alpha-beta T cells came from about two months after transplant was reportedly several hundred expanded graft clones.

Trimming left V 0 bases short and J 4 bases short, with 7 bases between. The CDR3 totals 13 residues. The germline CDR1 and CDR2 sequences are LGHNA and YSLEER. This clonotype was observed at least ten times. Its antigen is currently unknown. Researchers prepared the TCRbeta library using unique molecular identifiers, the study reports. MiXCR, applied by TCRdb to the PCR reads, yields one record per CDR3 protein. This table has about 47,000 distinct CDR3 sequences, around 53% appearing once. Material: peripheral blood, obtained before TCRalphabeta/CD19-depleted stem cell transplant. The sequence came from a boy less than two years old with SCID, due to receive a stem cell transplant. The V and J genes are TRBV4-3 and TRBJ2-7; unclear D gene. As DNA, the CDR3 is TGCGCCAGCAGCCAAGATAGGAGTTACGAGCAGTACTTC. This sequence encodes CASSQDRSYEQYF.